This is a list of T cell receptor beta chains from one sample in a study of T cells in Graves' hyperthyroidism and ophthalmopathy. TCRdb re-analysed the multiplex PCR reads in MiXCR, keeping a single row per CDR3 protein. The sample includes about 420,000 distinct CDR3 sequences, roughly 15% of them seen just once. Sequenced material: blood. These receptors all stem from a woman younger than 30 with Graves' hyperthyroidism. Both conserved end residues are part of each CDR3. A D gene is named only where the DNA matches it firmly. The size field is filled for only some rows; it gives once, few, many or a size class.

TRBV7-6	TRBJ2-7	few	-	16	TGTGCCAGCAGCTCCGTAGGGATGGGGGCCAAGGTCGAGCAGTACTTC	CASSSVGMGAKVEQYF
TRBV6-2/TRBV6-3	TRBJ2-7	many	TRBD2	15	TGTGCCAGCAGTACCTTAGCGGGAAGGTCGTACGAGCAGTACTTC	CASSTLAGRSYEQYF
TRBV28	TRBJ1-5	many	-	15	TGTGCCAGCAGTTTGGCAGGCCTTAGCAATCAGCCCCAGCATTTT	CASSLAGLSNQPQHF
TRBV28	TRBJ2-7	many	-	13	TGTGCCAGCAGTTTGCGGACTCTCTACGAGCAGTACTTC	CASSLRTLYEQYF
TRBV4-3	TRBJ2-7	-	-	15	TGCGCCAGCAGCCAAGCACCAGGGACTGGTTACGAGCAGTACTTC	CASSQAPGTGYEQYF
TRBV10-1	TRBJ1-1	many	-	14	TGCGCCAGCAGTGCTGACCCGGGAAAGGCTGAAGCTTTCTTT	CASSADPGKAEAFF
TRBV5-1	TRBJ2-7	many	-	13	TGCGCCAGCAGCGGAAGGACAGACTACGAGCAGTACTTC	CASSGRTDYEQYF
TRBV2	TRBJ2-1	many	-	15	TGTGCTCTTCGTGGGGGGAGGAGCTCCTACAATGAGCAGTTCTTC	CALRGGRSSYNEQFF
TRBV2	TRBJ2-1	many	-	11	TGTGCCAGCAGTGAGGACAATGAGCAGTTCTTC	CASSEDNEQFF
TRBV10-2	TRBJ2-7	-	-	15	TGCGCCAGCAGTGAGAATAGCGGACCGTCCTACGAGCAGTACTTC	CASSENSGPSYEQYF
TRBV11-2	TRBJ2-5	few	TRBD1	13	TGTGCCAGCAGCTTAGTACGGACAGGGTCTATGGACTTC	CASSLVRTGSMDF
TRBV27	TRBJ1-4	many	-	14	TGTGCCAGCAGTTTTGTAGGGTCTAATGAAAAACTGTTTTTT	CASSFVGSNEKLFF
TRBV18	TRBJ1-2	many	-	14	TGTGCCAGCTCACCGCTCACCAAATCCTATGGCTACACCTTC	CASSPLTKSYGYTF
TRBV10-3	TRBJ1-3	-	-	13	TGTGCCATCAGCGCGGACGACGGAAACACCATATATTTT	CAISADDGNTIYF
TRBV11-2	TRBJ2-1	many	TRBD1	15	TGTGCCAGCAGCAGCGCGGGACAGGCCTACAATGAGCAGTTCTTC	CASSSAGQAYNEQFF
TRBV27	TRBJ1-2	many	-	15	TGTGCCAGCAGCCTTCGGGCAGCTTCTAACTATGGCTACACCTTC	CASSLRAASNYGYTF
TRBV27	TRBJ2-5	many	-	14	TGTGCCAGCAGTTTAGGTCTAAGGGGAGAGACCCAGTACTTC	CASSLGLRGETQYF
TRBV7-2	TRBJ2-1	many	TRBD1	15	TGTGCCAGCAGCTTAGTCAGGGGGCGCGGTTATGAGCAGTTCTTC	CASSLVRGRGYEQFF
TRBV28	TRBJ1-2	many	-	14	TGTGCCAGCAGCCCGGACAGAGCCTACTATGGCTACACCTTC	CASSPDRAYYGYTF
TRBV3-1	TRBJ2-7	-	-	16	TGTGCCAGCAGCCAAGACGGGCGAGGGGTGGACTACGAGCAGTACTTC	CASSQDGRGVDYEQYF
TRBV2	TRBJ1-1	many	-	13	TGTGCCAGCAGCCTAGACGGGGCTACTGAAGCTTTCTTT	CASSLDGATEAFF
TRBV29-1	TRBJ1-1	many	-	15	TGCAGCGTTGGAACGGGACCTCGGCTAGGGACTGAAGCTTTCTTT	CSVGTGPRLGTEAFF
TRBV3-1	TRBJ2-7	many	-	13	TGTGCCAGCAGCCAATTCGGCGGAGTCGAGCAGTACTTC	CASSQFGGVEQYF
TRBV11-2	TRBJ2-2	-	TRBD1	15	TGTGCCAGCAGGGTGGGTGACAGGGGTAACCGGGAGCTGTTTTTT	CASRVGDRGNRELFF
TRBV11-2	TRBJ2-1	many	-	13	TGTGCCAGCAGCTTAGGTCAGCACAATGAGCAGTTCTTC	CASSLGQHNEQFF
TRBV28	TRBJ2-3	many	-	15	TGTGCCAGCAGTTCTGCGGGATTGGACACAGATACGCAGTATTTT	CASSSAGLDTDTQYF
TRBV5-1	TRBJ2-5	few	TRBD2	16	TGCGCCAGCAGCCCCGGACTAGCGGGAGCCCGGGAGACCCAGTACTTC	CASSPGLAGARETQYF
TRBV27	TRBJ2-7	few	-	13	TGTGCCAGCAGTTTACGCAGAGCCTACGAGCAGTACTTC	CASSLRRAYEQYF
TRBV28	TRBJ2-7	many	-	16	TGTGCCAGCAGTCCAAACGTTTTCGGGAGTAGCGACGAGCAGTACTTC	CASSPNVFGSSDEQYF
TRBV7-3	TRBJ2-1	many	-	17	TGTGCCAGCAGCCAACTCTCGCTGCTCGGGGATTACAATGAGCAGTTCTTC	CASSQLSLLGDYNEQFF
TRBV24-1	TRBJ1-2	-	-	13	TGTGCCACCAGTTCAGGCGGAAACTATGGCTACACCTTC	CATSSGGNYGYTF
TRBV20-1	TRBJ2-3	-	-	13	TGCAGTGCCAACTTCGCTAACACAGATACGCAGTATTTT	CSANFANTDTQYF
TRBV28	TRBJ1-2	few	-	14	TGTGCCAGCAGAGCCCACGAGAAAAACTATGGCTACACCTTC	CASRAHEKNYGYTF
TRBV11-2	TRBJ2-1	many	-	16	TGTGCCAGCAGCTTAGAAGGCGGGGAACGTGGCGATGAGCAGTTCTTC	CASSLEGGERGDEQFF
TRBV4-3	TRBJ2-7	-	TRBD2	16	TGCGCCAGCAGCCAGGGGACTAGCGGACCCCTAGGGGAGCAGTACTTC	CASSQGTSGPLGEQYF
TRBV6-1	TRBJ2-5	-	-	15	TGTGCCAGCACGCAATACGGGAGAACGGGAGAGACCCAGTACTTC	CASTQYGRTGETQYF
TRBV6-2/TRBV6-3	TRBJ2-2	-	TRBD2	15	TGTGCCAGCAGTGTACTAGCGGGGGAAACCGGGGAGCTGTTTTTT	CASSVLAGETGELFF
TRBV6-1	TRBJ2-3	-	TRBD2	19	TGTGCCAGCAGTGAACTTGTTACTAGCGTAGATTCTAGCACAGATACGCAGTATTTT	CASSELVTSVDSSTDTQYF
TRBV6-2/TRBV6-3	TRBJ1-3	few	-	17	TGTGCCAGCAGTTTTGAGTTTCGGGGAATGTCTAGAAACACCATATATTTT	CASSFEFRGMSRNTIYF
TRBV6-2/TRBV6-3	TRBJ2-7	many	-	16	TGTGCCAGCACCACGCTAGCGACCCGAAATCTCCGGGAGCAGTACTTC	CASTTLATRNLREQYF